This T cell receptor beta chain is drawn from a study of T cells in localized non-small cell lung cancer. Looked up from germline, CDR1 is SGHVS and CDR2 is FNYEAQ. This CDR3 is built from 17 residues. V was pared by 1 base and J by 12 bases, with 25 bases between. TCRdb keeps only in-frame clones here, not all; method: immunoSEQ multiplex PCR. The table has 40,000 to 55,000 clones, approximately 81% seen once. Details on this clone: Antigen specificity is unknown.

Study-level points and caveats: Uninvolved adjacent lung showed the highest T cell clonality, exceeding tumor. Sequencing was restricted to one tumor region; therefore, heterogeneity remains possible. Within adjacent lung there appeared a median approximately 57 of the top 100 tumor clones. The study linked higher blood T cell density to longer overall survival.

This sequence was found in a man aged 40 to 75 with stage III lung adenocarcinoma. The sequenced sample was peripheral blood mononuclear cells, obtained before any cancer treatment. V usage is TRBV7-6 and J usage is TRBJ2-1, with D perhaps TRBD2 (6 bases). The CDR3 DNA follows: TGTGCCAGCAGCTTAGAGACTCCAGTTGGAGGGGCCCGGAGGCAGTTCTTC. Protein product: CASSLETPVGGARRQFF.